What follows are 7 T cell receptor beta chains derived from one specimen sequenced in a study of cytomegalovirus exposure and HLA in healthy donors. The PCR contained 60 Vbeta and 13 Jbeta primers. TCRdb's copy holds only in-frame clones and misses some; the assay was immunoSEQ multiplex PCR. The sample yields approximately 140,000 clones, around 80% seen once. Sequencing input: PBMCs. These receptors were obtained from a woman aged 40 to 49 in good health and CMV-seronegative.

The CDR3 bases are TGTGCCAGTAGTATAAGCGGCGAAGGATCCCCCGAGCAGTACTTC. It encodes CASSISGEGSPEQYF. The V call is TRBV19, the J call TRBJ2-7; TRBD2 is a possible D gene (5 bases). The V gene lost 2 bases and the J gene lost 6 bases, with 17 bases spanning the gap. This CDR3 contains 15 residues. From germline, CDR1 is LNHDA and CDR2 SQIVND (reference sequence).

The chain combines TRBV5-1 with TRBJ2-1; possible D gene TRBD2, 5 bases. The V and J ends lost 3 bases and 2 bases respectively, with 12 bases between them. The CDR3 length is 15 residues. Looked up from germline, CDR1 is SGHRS and CDR2 is YFSETQ. As DNA, the CDR3 is TGCGCCAGCAGCTCATCGGGAAGCCCCTACAATGAGCAGTTCTTC. Translation gives CASSSSGSPYNEQFF.

The rearrangement links TRBV27 to TRBJ1-2; perhaps TRBD1 as D (6 bases). The CDR3 is 14 residues long. Between the trimmed V and J ends, which lost 2 bases and 4 bases, there was a span of 11 bases. Per germline, CDR1 MNHEY and CDR2 SMNVEV (reference sequence). CDR3 in DNA: TGTGCCAGCAGTTTAGTGGGGGCCTCCTATGGCTACACCTTC. Encoded protein: CASSLVGASYGYTF.

V is TRBV14 and J is TRBJ2-7; D is perhaps TRBD1 (6 bases). Trimming took 4 bases from V and 2 from J, leaving 15 bases between them. Germline V gene lookup returns CDR1 SGHDN and CDR2 FVKESK. The CDR3 is 15 residues long. The CDR3 nucleotides are TGTGCCAGCAGCCGCGCCGGGACACTACCCTACGAGCAGTACTTC. Translating it yields CASSRAGTLPYEQYF. The full variable domain, its missing parts supplied by reference TRBV14 and TRBJ2-7, is EAGVTQFPSHSVIEKGQTVTLRCDPISGHDNLYWYRRVMGKEIKFLLHFVKESKQDESGMPNNRFLAERTGGTYSTLKVQPAELEDSGVYFCASSRAGTLPYEQYFGPGTRLTVT.

The chain is built from TRBV5-1 and TRBJ1-6; 9 nucleotides agree with TRBD1. In germline, CDR1 is SGHRS, CDR2 YFSETQ. The junction had 4 bases not matched to a gene; V was cut back by 0 bases and J by 9 bases. The CDR3 runs 15 residues. This CDR3 is CASSLETGGLSPLHF. The DNA of the CDR3 is TGCGCCAGCAGCTTGGAAACAGGGGGCCTTTCACCCCTCCACTTT.

This clone occurred once. The chain is built from TRBV27 and TRBJ2-7; tentative D call: TRBD2 (5 bases). In germline, CDR1 is MNHEY, CDR2 SMNVEV (reference sequence). This CDR3 is built from 13 residues. V was shortened by 6 bases and J by 3 bases, with 12 bases between the two germline ends. CDR3: CASRIPGSYEQYF. DNA for the CDR3: TGTGCCAGCAGGATACCGGGGAGCTACGAGCAGTACTTC.

As for this clone: The junction shows a germline mismatch at one end, possibly a read error. The chain joins TRBV7-9 to TRBJ1-1; D gene uncertain. This CDR3 has 12 amino acids. Germline V gives CDR1 SEHNR, CDR2 FQNEAQ (reference sequence). The CDR3 DNA reads TGTTCCAGCAGCTTAGCGCTAGTGGGAGCTTTCTTT. This encodes CSSSLALVGAFF.